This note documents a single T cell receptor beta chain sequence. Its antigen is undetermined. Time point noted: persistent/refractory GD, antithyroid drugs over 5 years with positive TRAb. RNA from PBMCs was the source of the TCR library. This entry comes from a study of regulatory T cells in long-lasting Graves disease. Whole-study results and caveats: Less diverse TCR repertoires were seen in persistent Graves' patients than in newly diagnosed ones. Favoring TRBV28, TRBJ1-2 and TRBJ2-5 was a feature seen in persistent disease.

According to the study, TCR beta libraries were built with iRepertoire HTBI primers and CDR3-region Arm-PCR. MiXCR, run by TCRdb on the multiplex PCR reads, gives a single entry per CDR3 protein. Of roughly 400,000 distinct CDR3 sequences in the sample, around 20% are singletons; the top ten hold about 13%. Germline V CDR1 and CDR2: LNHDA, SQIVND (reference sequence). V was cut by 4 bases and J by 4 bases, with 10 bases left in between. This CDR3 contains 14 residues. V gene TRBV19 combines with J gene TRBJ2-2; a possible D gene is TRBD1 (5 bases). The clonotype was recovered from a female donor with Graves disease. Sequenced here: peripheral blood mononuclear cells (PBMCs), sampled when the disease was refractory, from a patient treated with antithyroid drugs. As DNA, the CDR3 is TGTGCCAGTAGTACAGGGTCGGTCACCGGGGAGCTGTTTTTT. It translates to CASSTGSVTGELFF.